This record looks at one T cell receptor (beta chain) sequence and its context. The data are from a study of technical replicates of blood from a few donors. This CDR3 is built from 16 residues. The germline V and J ends were trimmed by 0 bases and 2 bases, with 11 bases remaining between them. Germline values: CDR1 SGHDN, CDR2 FVKESK. Using immunoSEQ multiplex PCR, the repertoire was profiled, and TCRdb retains in-frame clones only, with some absent. The repertoire holds 45,000 to 55,000 clones, with less than 95% as singletons. The chain links TRBV14 to TRBJ2-1; maybe TRBD1 (6 bases). The source of this sequence is a human donor in good health. Material for sequencing was T cells isolated from PBMCs. The CDR3 here is CASSQDTGPTYNEQFF. The CDR3 DNA follows: TGTGCCAGCAGCCAAGATACAGGGCCTACCTACAATGAGCAGTTCTTC.